A single T cell receptor beta chain is shown here with its context. What it binds is unknown. This sample was included in a study of STAT5B mutations in CD4+ large granular lymphocyte leukemia. General study results and limits: CD4-sorted patient repertoires seemed more clonal than healthy CD4+ repertoires. TRBV06-family usage was enriched in top patient clones (8/27) versus controls (2/35).

Sequenced by immunoSEQ multiplex PCR; TCRdb stores in-frame clones only, minus some. Of roughly 40,000 clones listed, approximately 84% are singletons. There are 16 residues in the CDR3. V lost 1 base and J lost 4; bases outside the gene matches: 6. The germline gives CDR1 SGHTA, CDR2 FQGNSA. The sequenced material came from CD4+ T cells from blood buffy coats. This sequence joins TRBV7-2 and TRBJ2-1; TRBD2 agrees at 8 bases. This receptor was obtained from a human donor in good health. As DNA, the CDR3 is TGTGCCAGCAGCTTAGTGGGCGGGGGGAAGTACAATGAGCAGTTCTTC. Residues: CASSLVGGGKYNEQFF.